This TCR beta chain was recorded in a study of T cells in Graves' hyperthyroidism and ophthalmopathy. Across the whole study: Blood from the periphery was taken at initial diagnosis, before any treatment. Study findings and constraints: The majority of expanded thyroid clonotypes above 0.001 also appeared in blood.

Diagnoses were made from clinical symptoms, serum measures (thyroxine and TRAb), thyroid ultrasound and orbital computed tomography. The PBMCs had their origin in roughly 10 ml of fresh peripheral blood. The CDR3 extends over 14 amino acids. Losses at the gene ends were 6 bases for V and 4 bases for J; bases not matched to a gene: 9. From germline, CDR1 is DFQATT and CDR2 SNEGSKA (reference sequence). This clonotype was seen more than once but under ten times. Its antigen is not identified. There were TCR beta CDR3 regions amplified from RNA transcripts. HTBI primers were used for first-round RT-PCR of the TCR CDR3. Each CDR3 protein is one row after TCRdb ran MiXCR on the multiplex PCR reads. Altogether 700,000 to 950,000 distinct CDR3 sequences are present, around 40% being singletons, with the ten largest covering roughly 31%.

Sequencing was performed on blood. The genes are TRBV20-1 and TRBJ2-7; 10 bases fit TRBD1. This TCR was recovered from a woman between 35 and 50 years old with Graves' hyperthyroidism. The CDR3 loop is CSAPDRGKSYEQYF. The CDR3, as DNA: TGCAGTGCCCCGGACAGGGGGAAGTCTTACGAGCAGTACTTC.